The clone carrying this T cell receptor (beta chain) came up a few times. Its target is not known. Sequencing used immunoSEQ multiplex PCR; TCRdb keeps in-frame clones, though not all of them. The top ten clones hold about an eighth of a sample with about 20,000 clones, around 80% of them seen once. The sample originates from a study of OX40 agonist ivuxolimab in advanced cancers. Background on the study: At 0.01 to 10 mg/kg, ivuxolimab was administered intravenously to patients every 2 weeks. Hepatocellular carcinoma, melanoma, renal cell or head and neck cancer was diagnosed in the dose-escalation patients.

Study-wide results and caveats: Clones of CD4+ and CD8+ blood T cells grew by week 6 at doses of 0.1 to 3.0 mg/kg.

This TCR was recovered from an adult with an advanced solid tumor such as melanoma, head and neck, liver or kidney cancer. Sequenced material: CD4+ or CD8+ T cells sorted from blood, taken in a trial of the OX40 agonist ivuxolimab.

As DNA, the CDR3 is TGTGCCAGCAGCTTAGGACCCCCGGGACAGGGTCACAATGAGCAGTTCTTC. Its translation: CASSLGPPGQGHNEQFF. The chain joins TRBV11-2 to TRBJ2-1, with 9 bases fitting TRBD1. Germline CDR1 SGHAT, CDR2 FQNNGV. The V segment lost 1 base and the J segment 5 bases; nucleotides outside the gene matches: 9. The CDR3 runs to 17 residues. The full variable domain, with the rest looked up from reference TRBV11-2 and TRBJ2-1, is EAGVAQSPRYKIIEKRQSVAFWCNPISGHATLYWYQQILGQGPKLLIQFQNNGVVDDSQLPKDRFSAERLKGVDSTLKIQPAKLEDSAVYLCASSLGPPGQGHNEQFFGPGTRLTVL.